A single sample is the source of the 5 T cell receptor beta chains below, sequenced in a study of control samples from healthy donors and cancer patients. The table came from immunoSEQ multiplex PCR; TCRdb's copy has only in-frame clones and leaves some out. The sample lists tens of thousands of clones, approximately 89% occurring once. The sequenced material came from PBMCs. Receptors originate from a man in his forties with colorectal cancer.

The chain links TRBV18 to TRBJ1-5; TRBD1 might be the D (5 bases). The CDR3 has 13 residues. Germline V gene sequence: CDR1 KGHSH, CDR2 LQKENI. Trimming left V 6 bases short and J 3 bases short, with 9 bases between. CDR3 nucleotides: TGTGCCAGCTCTCCGGGACCCAATCAGCCCCAGCATTTT. It translates to CASSPGPNQPQHF.

This clone was seen just once. The chain joins TRBV5-6 to TRBJ1-1, with 8 bases lining up with TRBD1. V lost 4 bases to trimming and J lost 3 bases; unmatched junction nucleotides: 5. Per the germline V gene, CDR1 is SGHDT and CDR2 is YYEEEE. This CDR3 spans 14 amino acids. CDR3 DNA: TGTGCCAGCAGCCCTTTGACAGGGGACACTGAAGCTTTCTTT. Protein product: CASSPLTGDTEAFF. Variable domain in full (rest from reference TRBV5-6 and TRBJ1-1): DAGVTQSPTHLIKTRGQQVTLRCSPKSGHDTVSWYQQALGQGPQFIFQYYEEEERQRGNFPDRFSGHQFPNYSSELNVNALLLGDSALYLCASSPLTGDTEAFFGQGTRLTVV.

The chain recombines TRBV9 with TRBJ1-1; possibly TRBD1 for D (5 bases). Trimming left V 0 bases short and J 4 bases short, with 13 bases between. The germline gives CDR1 SGDLS, CDR2 YYNGEE. The CDR3 is 15 residues long. In DNA, the CDR3 is TGTGCCAGCAGCGTAGCTTCCGGGGCTAGCACTGAAGCTTTCTTT. Translation: CASSVASGASTEAFF.

The V call is TRBV7-9, the J call TRBJ2-7; D is perhaps TRBD2 (5 bases). Germline V CDR1 and CDR2: SEHNR, FQNEAQ (reference sequence). V was clipped by 5 bases and J by 0 bases, with 14 bases between them. This CDR3 is 15 amino acids long. The CDR3, as DNA: TGTGCCAGCAGCCGTAGCGACTACTTCTCCTACGAGCAGTACTTC. The encoded protein is CASSRSDYFSYEQYF.

This clone came up once. The rearrangement links TRBV10-3 to TRBJ1-5; weak D call: TRBD1 (5 bases). V was trimmed by 10 bases and J by 1 base, leaving 14 bases between them. Germline V CDR1 and CDR2: ENHRY, SYGVKD. The CDR3 length is 14 residues. CDR3 region: CATRGDGSNQPQHF. DNA of the CDR3: TGTGCCACCCGGGGCGACGGGAGCAATCAGCCCCAGCATTTT.